The next 8 T cell receptor beta chains were all read from a single sample in a study of T-cell reconstitution after alpha-beta-depleted transplantation in children. Unique molecular identifiers tagged the TCRbeta library. TCRdb reprocessed the PCR reads via MiXCR and lists one record per CDR3 protein. The sample has 400,000 to 550,000 distinct CDR3 sequences, roughly a tenth seen once; the top ten hold just over 2%. The material sequenced was PBMCs, taken before TCRalphabeta/CD19-depleted stem cell transplant. All receptors come from a child aged 2 to 10 with inherited bone marrow failure, due to receive a stem cell transplant.

This clonotype was picked up a small number of times. Here the CDR3 reads CASSAGNNNEQFF. CDR3 bases: TGTGCCAGTAGTGCGGGGAACAACAATGAGCAGTTCTTC. This chain links TRBV19 with TRBJ2-1; a weak D match, TRBD2 (6 bases). CDR1 is LNHDA and CDR2 is SQIVND in the germline V gene (reference sequence). The length of the CDR3 is 13 residues. V dropped 5 bases and J dropped 5 bases, with 10 bases sitting between them.

This clonotype has at least ten counts. The chain carries TRBV5-1 and TRBJ2-3; TRBD2 is a possible D gene (6 bases). The CDR3 is 15 residues long. Trimming took off 4 bases at V and 4 bases at J, with 16 bases between the two ends. Germline V gives CDR1 SGHRS, CDR2 YFSETQ. The CDR3 nucleotides read TGCGCCAGCAGCCCCTCGGGAGTTTCGCCAGATACGCAGTATTTT. It yields the protein CASSPSGVSPDTQYF.

The chain has TRBV7-9 and TRBJ2-7, with D perhaps TRBD1 or TRBD2 (5 bases each). Trimming stripped 7 bases from V and 6 bases from J, with 16 bases between. The length of the CDR3 is 13 residues. Germline assignment: CDR1 SEHNR and CDR2 FQNEAQ (reference sequence). Here the CDR3 reads CASTEAWGREQYF. CDR3 coding DNA: TGTGCCAGCACCGAAGCGTGGGGACGCGAGCAGTACTTC.

This clonotype was found many times. The chain employs TRBV28 and TRBJ2-7; D remains ambiguous. The germline V and J ends were trimmed by 4 bases and 4 bases, with 8 bases remaining between them. The CDR3 has 12 residues. From germline, CDR1 is MDHEN and CDR2 SYDVKM. CDR3 bases: TGTGCCAGCAGTTCAGCCGGGTACGAGCAGTACTTC. Its protein product is CASSSAGYEQYF.

This clonotype was seen repeatedly, ten times or more. The V call is TRBV29-1, the J call TRBJ2-5; 11 positions agree with TRBD2. After removal of 6 bases from V and 1 base from J, the junction contained 7 bases not matched to a gene. Per the germline V gene, CDR1 is SQVTM and CDR2 is ANQGSEA. This CDR3 comprises 15 residues. This CDR3 reads CSVTGTSGPQETQYF. The CDR3 DNA is TGCAGCGTAACCGGGACTAGCGGACCCCAAGAGACCCAGTACTTC.

This clonotype was found many times. This chain joins TRBV20-1 and TRBJ2-1; TRBD2 matches at 7 bases. Germline-derived CDR1 and CDR2 are DFQATT and SNEGSKA (reference sequence). V dropped 2 bases and J dropped 6; count of bases not matched to a gene: 13. The CDR3 loop spans 16 amino acids. This CDR3 is CSARIPWTRDFNEQFF. In DNA, the CDR3 is TGCAGTGCTAGAATACCATGGACTAGGGACTTCAATGAGCAGTTCTTC.

The V call is TRBV27, the J call TRBJ2-7, with D possibly being TRBD1 or TRBD2 (5 bases each). The V gene's germline CDR1 is MNHEY and CDR2 SMNVEV (reference sequence). The V end lost 4 bases, the J end lost 3 bases, and 19 bases lay between the germline ends. This CDR3 is 16 amino acids long. The CDR3 DNA sequence: TGTGCCAGCAGTTCCACGACCCGTGGGGGATTCTACGAGCAGTACTTC. Its translation: CASSSTTRGGFYEQYF.

This clonotype was recorded a few times. The CDR3 loop reads CASSGTLSSYEQYF. The CDR3 coding sequence is TGTGCCAGCAGCGGGACATTGAGCTCCTACGAGCAGTACTTC. The chain combines TRBV12-3 or TRBV12-4 with TRBJ2-7; D possibly corresponds to TRBD1 (6 bases). CDR3 length: 14 amino acids. V lost 6 bases and J 0 bases, leaving 12 bases between the germline ends.